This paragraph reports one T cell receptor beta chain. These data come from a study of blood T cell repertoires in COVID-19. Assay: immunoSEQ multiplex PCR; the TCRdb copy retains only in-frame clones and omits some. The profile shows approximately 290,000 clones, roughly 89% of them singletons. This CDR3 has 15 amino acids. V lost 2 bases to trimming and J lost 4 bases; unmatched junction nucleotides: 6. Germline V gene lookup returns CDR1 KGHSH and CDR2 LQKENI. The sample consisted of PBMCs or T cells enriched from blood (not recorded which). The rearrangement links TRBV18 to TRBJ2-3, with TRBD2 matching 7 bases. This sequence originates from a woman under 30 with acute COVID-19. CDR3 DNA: TGTGCCAGCTCACCAACGGGGGAGGGCCCAGATACGCAGTATTTT. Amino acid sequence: CASSPTGEGPDTQYF.